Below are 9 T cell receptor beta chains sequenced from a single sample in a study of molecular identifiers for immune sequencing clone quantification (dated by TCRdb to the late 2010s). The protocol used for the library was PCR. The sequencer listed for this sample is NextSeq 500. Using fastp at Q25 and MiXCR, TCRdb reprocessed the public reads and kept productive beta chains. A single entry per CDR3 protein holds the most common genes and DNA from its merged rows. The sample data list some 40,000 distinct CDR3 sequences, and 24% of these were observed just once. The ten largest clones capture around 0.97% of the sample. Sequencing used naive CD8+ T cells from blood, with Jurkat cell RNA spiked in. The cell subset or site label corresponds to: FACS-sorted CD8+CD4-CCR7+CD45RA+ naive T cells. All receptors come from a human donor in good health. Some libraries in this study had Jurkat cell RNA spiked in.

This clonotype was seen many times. The CDR3 region is CSASVASKGGDTQYF. In DNA form, the CDR3 reads TGCAGTGCTAGTGTTGCTAGCAAGGGGGGAGATACGCAGTATTTT. The rearrangement uses TRBV20-1 and TRBJ2-3, with D perhaps assigned TRBD1 or TRBD2 (6 bases each). This CDR3 comprises 15 residues. Germline values: CDR1 DFQATT, CDR2 SNEGSKA (reference sequence). V gave up 3 bases and J gave up 5 bases, with 18 bases separating them.

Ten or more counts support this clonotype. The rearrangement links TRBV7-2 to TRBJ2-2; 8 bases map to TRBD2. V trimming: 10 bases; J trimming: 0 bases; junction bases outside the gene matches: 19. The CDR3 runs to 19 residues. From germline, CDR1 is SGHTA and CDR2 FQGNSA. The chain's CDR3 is CATPRGPLLAGPNTGELFF. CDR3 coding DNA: TGTGCCACCCCCAGGGGACCTCTTCTAGCGGGCCCGAACACCGGGGAGCTGTTTTTT.

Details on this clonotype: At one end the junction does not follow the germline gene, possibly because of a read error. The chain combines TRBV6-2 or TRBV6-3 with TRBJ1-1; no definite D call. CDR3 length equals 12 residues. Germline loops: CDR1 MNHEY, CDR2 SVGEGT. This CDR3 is CANSYPDGEAFF. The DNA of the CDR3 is TGTGCCAACAGTTACCCGGACGGGGAGGCTTTCTTT.

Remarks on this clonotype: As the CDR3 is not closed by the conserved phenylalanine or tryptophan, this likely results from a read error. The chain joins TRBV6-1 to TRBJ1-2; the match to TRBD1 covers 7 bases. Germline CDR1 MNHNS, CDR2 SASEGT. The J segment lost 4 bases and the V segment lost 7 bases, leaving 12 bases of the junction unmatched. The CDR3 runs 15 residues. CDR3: CASKGTEGEVYGYTS. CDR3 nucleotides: TGTGCCAGCAAAGGGACAGAGGGCGAGGTCTATGGCTACACCTCC.

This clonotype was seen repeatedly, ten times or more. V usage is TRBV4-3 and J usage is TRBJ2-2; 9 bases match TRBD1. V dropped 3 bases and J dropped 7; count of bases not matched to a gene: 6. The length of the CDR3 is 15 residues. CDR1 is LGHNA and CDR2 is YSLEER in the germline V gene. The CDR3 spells CASSQDRGEGGELFF. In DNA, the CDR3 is TGCGCCAGCAGCCAGGACAGGGGAGAGGGCGGGGAGCTGTTTTTT.

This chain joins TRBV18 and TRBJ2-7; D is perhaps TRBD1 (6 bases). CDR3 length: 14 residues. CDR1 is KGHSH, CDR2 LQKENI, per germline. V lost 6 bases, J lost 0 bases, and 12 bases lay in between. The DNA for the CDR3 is TGTGCCAGCTCCCTCCGGGACAACTCCTACGAGCAGTACTTC. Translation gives CASSLRDNSYEQYF.

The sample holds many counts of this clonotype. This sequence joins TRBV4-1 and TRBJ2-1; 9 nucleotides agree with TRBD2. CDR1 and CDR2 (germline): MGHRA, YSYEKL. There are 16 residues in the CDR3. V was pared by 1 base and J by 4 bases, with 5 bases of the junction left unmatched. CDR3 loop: CASSQAGGRDYNEQFF. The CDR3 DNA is TGCGCCAGCAGCCAAGCCGGCGGGAGGGATTACAATGAGCAGTTCTTC.

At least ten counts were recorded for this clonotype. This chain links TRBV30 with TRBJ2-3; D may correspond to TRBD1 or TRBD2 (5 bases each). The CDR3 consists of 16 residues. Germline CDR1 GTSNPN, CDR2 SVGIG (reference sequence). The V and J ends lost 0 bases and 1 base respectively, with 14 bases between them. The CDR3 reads CAWSVLSRGGTDTQYF. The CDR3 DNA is TGTGCCTGGAGTGTACTTTCAAGGGGAGGCACAGATACGCAGTATTTT.

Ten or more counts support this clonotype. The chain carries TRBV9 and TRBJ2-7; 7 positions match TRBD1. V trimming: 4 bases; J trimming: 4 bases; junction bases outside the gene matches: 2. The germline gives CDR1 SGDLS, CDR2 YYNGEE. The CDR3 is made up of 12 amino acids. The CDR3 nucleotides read TGTGCCAGCAGCTCCAGGGGGTACGAGCAGTACTTC. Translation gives CASSSRGYEQYF. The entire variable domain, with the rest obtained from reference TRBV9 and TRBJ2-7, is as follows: DSGVTQTPKHLITATGQRVTLRCSPRSGDLSVYWYQQSLDQGLQFLIQYYNGEERAKGNILERFSAQQFPDLHSELNLSSLELGDSALYFCASSSRGYEQYFGPGTRLTVT.